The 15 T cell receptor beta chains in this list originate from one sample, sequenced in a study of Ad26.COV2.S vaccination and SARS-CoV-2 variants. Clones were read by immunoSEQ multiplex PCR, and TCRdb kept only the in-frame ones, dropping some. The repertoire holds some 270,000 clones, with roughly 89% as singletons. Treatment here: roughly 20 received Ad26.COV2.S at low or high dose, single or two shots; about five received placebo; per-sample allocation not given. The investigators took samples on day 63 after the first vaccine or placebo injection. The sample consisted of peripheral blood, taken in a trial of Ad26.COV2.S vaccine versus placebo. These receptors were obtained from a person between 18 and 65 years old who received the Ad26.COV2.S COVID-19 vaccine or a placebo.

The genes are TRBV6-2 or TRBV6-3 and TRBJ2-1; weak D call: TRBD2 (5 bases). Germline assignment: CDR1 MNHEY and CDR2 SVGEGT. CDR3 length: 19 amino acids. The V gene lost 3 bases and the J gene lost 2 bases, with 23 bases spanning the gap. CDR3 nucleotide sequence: TGTGCCAGCAGTTATAATTGGGCCTTAACTAGTTTTACCTACAATGAGCAGTTCTTC. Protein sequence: CASSYNWALTSFTYNEQFF.

Written as DNA, the CDR3 is TGTGCCAGCAGCTCTTCCTGGGACGCTTTGAACACTGAAGCTTTCTTT. Its translation is CASSSSWDALNTEAFF. The genes are TRBV6-2 or TRBV6-3 and TRBJ1-1, with D tentatively TRBD1 (5 bases). Per the germline V gene, CDR1 is MNHEY and CDR2 is SVGEGT. CDR3 size: 16 residues. The V and J ends lost 6 bases and 0 bases respectively, with 17 bases between them.

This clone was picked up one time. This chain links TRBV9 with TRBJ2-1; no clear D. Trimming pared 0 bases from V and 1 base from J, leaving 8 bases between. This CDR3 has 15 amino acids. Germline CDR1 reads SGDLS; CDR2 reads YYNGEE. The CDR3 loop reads CASSVGSLSYNEQFF. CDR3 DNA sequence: TGTGCCAGCAGCGTAGGTTCCCTTTCCTACAATGAGCAGTTCTTC.

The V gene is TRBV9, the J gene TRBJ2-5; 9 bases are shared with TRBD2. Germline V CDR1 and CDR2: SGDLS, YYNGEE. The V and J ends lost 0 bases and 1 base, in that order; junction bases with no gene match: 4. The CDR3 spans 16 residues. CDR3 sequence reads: CASSVGLAGFQETQYF. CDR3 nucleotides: TGTGCCAGCAGCGTAGGTCTAGCGGGGTTCCAAGAGACCCAGTACTTC. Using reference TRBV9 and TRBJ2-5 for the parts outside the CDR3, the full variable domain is DSGVTQTPKHLITATGQRVTLRCSPRSGDLSVYWYQQSLDQGLQFLIQYYNGEERAKGNILERFSAQQFPDLHSELNLSSLELGDSALYFCASSVGLAGFQETQYFGPGTRLLVL.

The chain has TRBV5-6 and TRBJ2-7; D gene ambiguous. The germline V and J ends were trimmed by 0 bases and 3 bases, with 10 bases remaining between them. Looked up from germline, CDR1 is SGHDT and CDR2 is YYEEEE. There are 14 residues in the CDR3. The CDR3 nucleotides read TGTGCCAGCAGCTTGGGGCAGCCAGGCTACGAGCAGTACTTC. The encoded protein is CASSLGQPGYEQYF.

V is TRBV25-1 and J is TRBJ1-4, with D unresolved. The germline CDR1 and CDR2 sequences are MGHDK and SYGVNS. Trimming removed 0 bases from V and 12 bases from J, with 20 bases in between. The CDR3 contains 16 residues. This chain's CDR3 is CASSEYIGSDGAQLFF. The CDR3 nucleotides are TGTGCCAGCAGTGAATATATTGGCTCCGACGGCGCTCAACTGTTTTTT.

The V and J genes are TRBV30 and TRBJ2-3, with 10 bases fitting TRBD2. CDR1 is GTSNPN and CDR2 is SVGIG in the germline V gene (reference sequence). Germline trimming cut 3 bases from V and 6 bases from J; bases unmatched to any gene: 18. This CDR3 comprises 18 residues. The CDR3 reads CAWSPPGLAILGSDTQYF. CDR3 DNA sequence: TGTGCCTGGAGCCCGCCGGGACTAGCGATATTAGGCAGTGATACGCAGTATTTT.

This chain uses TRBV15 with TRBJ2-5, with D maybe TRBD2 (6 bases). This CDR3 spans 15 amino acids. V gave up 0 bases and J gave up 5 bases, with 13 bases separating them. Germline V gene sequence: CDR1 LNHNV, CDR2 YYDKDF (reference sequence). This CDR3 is CATSRDRGVSETQYF. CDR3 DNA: TGTGCCACCAGCAGAGATCGCGGGGTTTCGGAGACCCAGTACTTC.

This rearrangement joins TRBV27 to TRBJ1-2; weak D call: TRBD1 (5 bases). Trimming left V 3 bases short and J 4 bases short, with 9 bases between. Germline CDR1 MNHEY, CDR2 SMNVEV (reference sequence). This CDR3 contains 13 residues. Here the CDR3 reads CASSFQGFYGYTF. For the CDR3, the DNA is TGTGCCAGCAGTTTCCAGGGATTCTATGGCTACACCTTC.

The CDR3: CASSPETETYGYTF. DNA for the CDR3: TGTGCCAGCAGTCCCGAGACTGAAACCTATGGCTACACCTTC. The chain recombines TRBV6-5 with TRBJ1-2; the D is unclear. Per the germline V gene, CDR1 is MNHEY and CDR2 is SVGAGI. CDR3 length: 14 residues. V lost 5 bases, J lost 4 bases, and 14 bases lay in between.

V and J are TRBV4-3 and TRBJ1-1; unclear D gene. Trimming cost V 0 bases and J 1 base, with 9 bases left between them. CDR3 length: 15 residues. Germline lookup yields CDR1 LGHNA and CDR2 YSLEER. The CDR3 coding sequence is TGCGCCAGCAGCCAAGATAGGCAGCAGAACACTGAAGCTTTCTTT. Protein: CASSQDRQQNTEAFF.

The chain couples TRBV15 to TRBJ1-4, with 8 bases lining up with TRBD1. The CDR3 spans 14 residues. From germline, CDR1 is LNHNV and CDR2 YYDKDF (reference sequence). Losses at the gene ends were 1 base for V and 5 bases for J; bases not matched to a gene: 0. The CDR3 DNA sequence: TGTGCCACCAGCAGAGGACAGGGGAATGAAAAACTGTTTTTT. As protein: CATSRGQGNEKLFF.

In DNA form, the CDR3 reads TGTGCCAGCAGCTTAGAAGCGGACAGGGGGCGTTACAATGAGCAGTTCTTC. The encoded protein is CASSLEADRGRYNEQFF. The V and J genes are TRBV7-8 and TRBJ2-1, with 11 bases fitting TRBD1. Germline CDR1 reads SGHVS; CDR2 reads FQNEAQ. After removal of 1 base from V and 4 bases from J, the junction contained 6 bases not matched to a gene. This CDR3 comprises 17 residues.

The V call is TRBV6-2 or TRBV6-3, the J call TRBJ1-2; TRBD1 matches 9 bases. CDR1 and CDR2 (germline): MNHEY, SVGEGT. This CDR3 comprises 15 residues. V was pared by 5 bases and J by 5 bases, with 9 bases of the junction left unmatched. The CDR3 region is CASSNPQGARYGYTF. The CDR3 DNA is TGTGCCAGCAGTAATCCACAGGGGGCGAGGTATGGCTACACCTTC.

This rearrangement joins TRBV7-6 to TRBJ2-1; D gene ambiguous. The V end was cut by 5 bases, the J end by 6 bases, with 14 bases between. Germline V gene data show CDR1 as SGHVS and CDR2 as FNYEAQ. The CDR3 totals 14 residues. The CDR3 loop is CASSPQRRFNEQFF. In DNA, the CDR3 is TGTGCCAGCAGCCCACAAAGACGGTTCAATGAGCAGTTCTTC.